The 21 T cell receptor beta chains below all came from one sample that was sequenced in a study of cytomegalovirus exposure and HLA in healthy donors. Amplification used 60 Vbeta primers and 13 Jbeta primers. Measured with immunoSEQ multiplex PCR; TCRdb has only the in-frame clones, and not every one. The sample carries roughly 190,000 clones, approximately 85% recorded once. What was sequenced was PBMCs. These receptors were obtained from a man aged 18 to 30 in good health and CMV-seronegative.

The chain couples TRBV2 to TRBJ2-1; D not resolved. V lost 2 bases and J lost 0, with 8 bases in between. CDR3 size: 15 residues. Germline values: CDR1 SNHLY, CDR2 FYNNEI. CDR3: CASSELRSSYNEQFF. DNA for the CDR3: TGTGCCAGCAGTGAATTACGTAGCTCCTACAATGAGCAGTTCTTC.

The rearrangement links TRBV5-6 to TRBJ1-2; 12 bases are shared with TRBD1. With 0 bases clipped from V and 4 bases from J, the junction kept 7 bases outside the gene matches. Germline CDR1 is SGHDT and CDR2 is YYEEEE. The CDR3 runs to 17 residues. This CDR3 reads CASSLAGQGARSYGYTF. CDR3 DNA: TGTGCCAGCAGCTTGGCGGGACAGGGGGCGCGGAGCTATGGCTACACCTTC. Looking up the rest from reference TRBV5-6 and TRBJ1-2 gives the full variable domain: DAGVTQSPTHLIKTRGQQVTLRCSPKSGHDTVSWYQQALGQGPQFIFQYYEEEERQRGNFPDRFSGHQFPNYSSELNVNALLLGDSALYLCASSLAGQGARSYGYTFGSGTRLTVV.

This clone was detected a few times. The chain joins TRBV10-3 to TRBJ2-6; possible D gene TRBD1, 6 bases. Per germline, CDR1 ENHRY and CDR2 SYGVKD. V shed 10 bases and J shed 2 bases, with 15 bases lying between them. CDR3 size: 15 residues. The CDR3 sequence is CATRAGDTGANVLTF. The CDR3 region has the DNA TGTGCCACAAGGGCAGGGGACACTGGGGCCAACGTCCTGACTTTC.

The genes are TRBV7-9 and TRBJ2-2; 10 positions match TRBD2. This CDR3 is 17 amino acids long. Per the germline V gene, CDR1 is SEHNR and CDR2 is FQNEAQ (reference sequence). With 4 bases clipped from V and 2 bases from J, the junction kept 7 bases outside the gene matches. CDR3 protein: CASSSPTSGKNTGELFF. In nucleotides, the CDR3 is TGTGCCAGCAGCTCCCCAACTAGCGGGAAAAACACCGGGGAGCTGTTTTTT.

The CDR3 region has the DNA TGCGCCAGCAGCTTGGCCGTGACAGGGCCCTACGAGCAGTACTTC. It encodes CASSLAVTGPYEQYF. This chain connects TRBV5-1 to TRBJ2-7, with 7 bases that match TRBD1. The length of the CDR3 is 15 residues. The germline V gene has CDR1 SGHRS and CDR2 YFSETQ. V lost 0 bases to trimming and J lost 2 bases; unmatched junction nucleotides: 5. Using reference TRBV5-1 and TRBJ2-7 for the parts outside the CDR3, the full variable domain is KAGVTQTPRYLIKTRGQQVTLSCSPISGHRSVSWYQQTPGQGLQFLFEYFSETQRNKGNFPGRFSGRQFSNSRSEMNVSTLELGDSALYLCASSLAVTGPYEQYFGPGTRLTVT.

V usage is TRBV19 and J usage is TRBJ2-1; 8 nucleotides agree with TRBD2. This CDR3 comprises 16 residues. Germline trimming cut 4 bases from V and 7 bases from J; bases unmatched to any gene: 12. Germline CDR1 and CDR2: LNHDA and SQIVND (reference sequence). Written as DNA, the CDR3 is TGTGCCAGTAGTACAGACGGGGGGGCGATTCTGAATGAGCAGTTCTTC. It codes for CASSTDGGAILNEQFF.

Worth noting for this clone: Germline and junction disagree at one end, which may indicate a read error. V and J are TRBV7-7 and TRBJ2-1; 10 nucleotides match TRBD2. The length of the CDR3 is 13 residues. Germline V gene data show CDR1 as SSHAT and CDR2 as FNYEAQ (reference sequence). The CDR3 sequence is CASSLELAGNKFF. Written as DNA, the CDR3 is TGTGCTAGCAGCCTCGAACTAGCGGGAAATAAGTTCTTC.

The V call is TRBV29-1, the J call TRBJ1-5, with TRBD1 identical over 9 bases. The V and J ends lost 4 bases and 5 bases, in that order; junction bases with no gene match: 3. The V gene's germline CDR1 is SQVTM and CDR2 ANQGSEA. The CDR3 covers 13 residues. The DNA of the CDR3 is TGCAGCGTTGGGACAGGGGACGATCAGCCCCAGCATTTT. Translation gives CSVGTGDDQPQHF.

The rearrangement links TRBV7-9 to TRBJ2-1; D possibly corresponds to TRBD1 (5 bases). The germline V and J ends were trimmed by 8 bases and 5 bases, with 10 bases remaining between them. This CDR3 region has 12 residues. Germline CDR1 and CDR2: SEHNR and FQNEAQ (reference sequence). CDR3 bases: TGTGCCAGCGCAGGGATAAACAATGAGCAGTTCTTC. It specifies CASAGINNEQFF.

The J gene is TRBJ1-1, the V gene TRBV14; perhaps TRBD1 as D (6 bases). The germline V gene has CDR1 SGHDN and CDR2 FVKESK. The V gene lost 1 base and the J gene lost 7 bases, with 16 bases spanning the gap. CDR3 length: 15 amino acids. DNA for the CDR3: TGTGCCAGCAGCCAAGCTGTACAGGGACGTGGTGAAGCTTTCTTT. It specifies CASSQAVQGRGEAFF.

The gene calls are TRBV27 and TRBJ2-7; no reliable D call. This CDR3 has 13 amino acids. Germline V CDR1 and CDR2: MNHEY, SMNVEV (reference sequence). V lost 3 bases and J lost 0, with 6 bases in between. CDR3 in DNA: TGTGCCAGCAGTTTTTACAGCTCCTACGAGCAGTACTTC. Protein product: CASSFYSSYEQYF.

This sequence joins TRBV29-1 and TRBJ1-1, with D maybe TRBD1 (5 bases). Germline CDR1 and CDR2: SQVTM and ANQGSEA. V was shortened by 7 bases and J by 5 bases, with 8 bases between the two germline ends. This CDR3 contains 10 residues. This CDR3 is CSGGTTEAFF. The CDR3 bases are TGCAGCGGTGGGACTACTGAAGCTTTCTTT.

The J gene is TRBJ2-3, the V gene TRBV5-1; TRBD1 matches 8 bases. This CDR3 region has 15 residues. V lost 7 bases to trimming and J lost 2 bases; unmatched junction nucleotides: 9. Germline V gene lookup returns CDR1 SGHRS and CDR2 YFSETQ. The CDR3 here is CASGRRQGATDTQYF. DNA for the CDR3: TGCGCCAGCGGGAGACGGCAGGGGGCCACAGATACGCAGTATTTT.

A single count supports this clone. CDR3 sequence reads: CASRQTTGNTIYF. In DNA form, the CDR3 reads TGTGCCAGCAGACAGACTACTGGAAACACCATATATTTT. The genes are TRBV2 and TRBJ1-3; the D is unclear. V was trimmed by 6 bases and J by 2 bases, leaving 8 bases between them. The V gene's germline CDR1 is SNHLY and CDR2 FYNNEI. CDR3 size: 13 residues.

This rearrangement joins TRBV4-3 to TRBJ2-5; TRBD2 matches at 7 bases. V gave up 8 bases and J gave up 7 bases; unmatched junction bases: 19. The CDR3 sequence is 16 residues long. The germline V gene has CDR1 LGHNA and CDR2 YSLEER. CDR3 sequence reads: CASSNGQSGKEGTQYF. In nucleotides, the CDR3 is TGCGCCAGCTCAAACGGGCAAAGCGGGAAGGAAGGGACCCAGTACTTC.

V is TRBV5-1 and J is TRBJ2-3; 12 bases align to TRBD2. V lost 2 bases, J lost 5 bases, and 3 bases stayed unmatched. Germline V CDR1 and CDR2: SGHRS, YFSETQ. This CDR3 is built from 15 residues. CDR3 loop: CASSLLAGGIDTQYF. DNA of the CDR3: TGCGCCAGCAGCTTACTAGCGGGAGGCATAGATACGCAGTATTTT.

The V gene is TRBV7-3, the J gene TRBJ2-1; 11 bases are shared with TRBD1. Germline CDR1 SGHTA, CDR2 FQGTGA. The CDR3 sequence is 17 residues long. The trim removed 0 bases at V and 7 bases at J, leaving 8 bases unmatched. The CDR3 region is CASSLTDRGPSSNEQFF. CDR3 DNA sequence: TGTGCCAGCAGCTTAACGGACAGGGGGCCCTCCTCGAATGAGCAGTTCTTC.

This CDR3 is CASRGRVGTYEQYF. The CDR3 DNA reads as TGTGCCAGCAGAGGCAGGGTTGGGACCTACGAGCAGTACTTC. The chain carries TRBV6-6 and TRBJ2-7, with a weak D call TRBD1 (5 bases). Looked up from germline, CDR1 is MNHNY and CDR2 is SVGAGI (reference sequence). V was cut by 6 bases and J by 2 bases, with 14 bases left in between. The CDR3 runs to 14 residues.

Remarks on this clone: The sample carries other DNA sequences with the same CDR3. This chain joins TRBV9 and TRBJ1-5; tentatively, D is TRBD1 (5 bases). This CDR3 is built from 14 residues. The germline gives CDR1 SGDLS, CDR2 YYNGEE. The V end lost 0 bases, the J end lost 4 bases, and 8 bases lay between the germline ends. CDR3 protein: CASSVGAGNQPQHF. CDR3 in DNA: TGTGCCAGCAGCGTAGGGGCAGGGAATCAGCCCCAGCATTTT. Full variable domain (missing parts from reference TRBV9 and TRBJ1-5): DSGVTQTPKHLITATGQRVTLRCSPRSGDLSVYWYQQSLDQGLQFLIQYYNGEERAKGNILERFSAQQFPDLHSELNLSSLELGDSALYFCASSVGAGNQPQHFGDGTRLSIL.

The rearrangement joins TRBV7-2 to TRBJ2-5; TRBD2 matches at 14 bases. From germline, CDR1 is SGHTA and CDR2 FQGNSA. The CDR3 loop spans 16 amino acids. Trimming at V came to 5 bases and at J to 4 bases, leaving 6 bases not matched to a gene. The CDR3 DNA sequence: TGTGCCAGCAGCGCCGGACTAGCGGGAGGTTCAGAGACCCAGTACTTC. This codes for CASSAGLAGGSETQYF.

This chain links TRBV10-3 with TRBJ2-5; a weak D match, TRBD2 (7 bases). Between the trimmed V and J ends, which lost 6 bases and 5 bases, there was a span of 13 bases. Germline V lookup: CDR1 ENHRY, CDR2 SYGVKD. CDR3 length equals 13 residues. The CDR3 sequence: CAIRGAGAETQYF. Written as DNA, the CDR3 is TGTGCCATCAGGGGGGCGGGAGCGGAGACCCAGTACTTC.